The next 30 T cell receptor beta chains were all read from a single sample in a study of blood T cell repertoires in COVID-19. The assay was immunoSEQ multiplex PCR, and TCRdb's table has in-frame clones only and misses some. Here the sample spans about 96,000 clones, roughly 80% being singletons. The sequencing sample was made of peripheral blood. The receptors stem from a woman aged 60-70 years with acute or convalescent COVID-19.

This chain uses TRBV11-1 with TRBJ2-2; the D is unclear. This CDR3 is 16 amino acids long. Trimming removed 1 base from V and 3 bases from J, with 12 bases in between. Germline V gives CDR1 SGHAT, CDR2 FQDESV (reference sequence). Here the CDR3 DNA reads TGTGCCAGCAGCTTAGAGTCAGGAAGGTACACCGGGGAGCTGTTTTTT. Translated, it gives CASSLESGRYTGELFF.

This clone occurred once. The genes are TRBV2 and TRBJ1-5; TRBD1 might be the D (5 bases). The CDR3 covers 15 residues. Trimming shortened V by 1 base and J by 7 bases, and 14 bases separated the two germline ends. Germline V gives CDR1 SNHLY, CDR2 FYNNEI. The CDR3 protein is CASSEVGRAGQPQHF. The DNA for the CDR3 is TGTGCCAGCAGTGAAGTGGGCAGGGCGGGGCAGCCCCAGCATTTT.

The V call is TRBV10-3, the J call TRBJ2-1; TRBD2 matches 10 bases. CDR3 length: 14 residues. V shed 3 bases, J shed 9 bases, and the junction held 5 bases outside the gene matches. Germline V lookup: CDR1 ENHRY, CDR2 SYGVKD. The CDR3 bases are TGTGCCATCAGTGAAAGCGGGGGGGCCGGTGAGCAGTTCTTC. As protein: CAISESGGAGEQFF.

CDR3 in DNA: TGTGCCAGCGGCAGGGTCGCCAGCTACAATGAGCAGTTCTTC. Its translation: CASGRVASYNEQFF. The chain combines TRBV11-2 with TRBJ2-1; D may be TRBD1 (5 bases). Germline V gene lookup returns CDR1 SGHAT and CDR2 FQNNGV. The CDR3 loop spans 14 amino acids. Trimming shortened V by 8 bases and J by 3 bases, and 14 bases separated the two germline ends.

The chain has TRBV29-1 and TRBJ1-5; D call uncertain. The ends were cut back, 4 bases at V and 0 bases at J, with 7 bases in the middle. The length of the CDR3 is 13 residues. Germline lookup yields CDR1 SQVTM and CDR2 ANQGSEA. CDR3 protein: CSVGGNSNQPQHF. CDR3 nucleotides: TGCAGCGTTGGAGGTAATAGCAATCAGCCCCAGCATTTT.

This clone was seen a single time. V usage is TRBV7-3 and J usage is TRBJ2-2; 10 bases agree with TRBD2. Trimming cost V 6 bases and J 2 bases; bases outside gene matches: 6. This CDR3 has 16 amino acids. The germline V gene has CDR1 SGHTA and CDR2 FQGTGA. The CDR3 is CASRPSSGGNTGELFF. The CDR3 DNA reads as TGTGCCAGCAGGCCCTCTAGCGGGGGTAACACCGGGGAGCTGTTTTTT. Complete variable domain (other parts from reference TRBV7-3 and TRBJ2-2): GAGVSQTPSNKVTEKGKYVELRCDPISGHTALYWYRQSLGQGPEFLIYFQGTGAADDSGLPNDRFFAVRPEGSVSTLKIQRTERGDSAVYLCASRPSSGGNTGELFFGEGSRLTVL.

This clone was found many times. V and J are TRBV6-1 and TRBJ2-7; D is ambiguous. V shed 0 bases and J shed 3 bases, with 6 bases lying between them. CDR1 is MNHNS, CDR2 SASEGT, per germline. This CDR3 comprises 13 residues. CDR3 bases: TGTGCCAGCAGTGAAGCACTGATCTACGAGCAGTACTTC. This codes for CASSEALIYEQYF.

The gene calls are TRBV18 and TRBJ2-6; 7 bases agree with TRBD1. In germline, CDR1 is KGHSH, CDR2 LQKENI. V lost 3 bases, J lost 6 bases, and 14 bases stayed unmatched. There are 18 residues in the CDR3. The CDR3 is CASSPWSGQTLEANVLTF. The CDR3 nucleotides are TGTGCCAGCTCACCTTGGTCGGGACAGACTCTTGAGGCCAACGTCCTGACTTTC.

In this sample, this clone turned up many times. This chain uses TRBV2 with TRBJ2-3, with D unresolved. The V end lost 6 bases, the J end lost 4 bases, and 8 bases lay between the germline ends. This CDR3 spans 12 amino acids. The germline V gene encodes CDR1 SNHLY and CDR2 FYNNEI. The CDR3 nucleotides read TGTGCCAGCAGGACTTTCGCAGATACGCAGTATTTT. As protein: CASRTFADTQYF.

As for this clone: An end of the junction differs from the germline gene, which may be a read error. The chain couples TRBV6-5 to TRBJ1-1; unclear D gene. CDR3 length equals 15 residues. Per the germline V gene, CDR1 is MNHEY and CDR2 is SVGAGI. CDR3 residues: CASSDSGSSVTEAFF. In DNA, the CDR3 is TGTGCCAGCAGTGACTCGGGCAGCTCAGTCACTGAAGCTTTCTTT.

The chain uses TRBV3-1 (or the pseudogene TRBV3-2) and TRBJ1-5; 7 bases fit TRBD1. V was pared by 1 base and J by 5 bases, with 2 bases of the junction left unmatched. The CDR3 length is 14 residues. Per germline, CDR1 LGHDT and CDR2 YNNKEL (reference sequence). The CDR3, as DNA: TGTGCCAGCAGCCAAGCTCAGGGGGATCAGCCCCAGCATTTT. Encoded protein: CASSQAQGDQPQHF.

This clone was observed a handful of times. V is TRBV7-2 and J is TRBJ1-1, with 8 positions matching TRBD1. There are 16 residues in the CDR3. With 3 bases clipped from V and 5 bases from J, the junction kept 11 bases outside the gene matches. Germline assignment: CDR1 SGHTA and CDR2 FQGNSA. The CDR3, as DNA: TGTGCCAGCAGCTTCCGTAACAGGGGGATAGGGACTGAAGCTTTCTTT. It specifies CASSFRNRGIGTEAFF.

The chain combines TRBV4-1 with TRBJ1-2, with 9 bases lining up with TRBD1. Looked up from germline, CDR1 is MGHRA and CDR2 is YSYEKL. V was pared by 4 bases and J by 4 bases, with 4 bases of the junction left unmatched. CDR3 length: 14 residues. The CDR3 loop is CASSRDRETYGYTF. The CDR3 DNA sequence: TGCGCCAGCAGCCGGGACAGGGAAACCTATGGCTACACCTTC.

The chain employs TRBV28 and TRBJ2-7; a weak D match, TRBD1 (6 bases). The CDR3 is 12 amino acids. V was cut by 4 bases and J by 6 bases, with 10 bases left in between. Germline V gives CDR1 MDHEN, CDR2 SYDVKM. DNA of the CDR3: TGTGCCAGCAGTTCGCAGACAGGCGAGCAGTACTTC. Translated, it gives CASSSQTGEQYF.

The rearrangement uses TRBV5-4 and TRBJ1-2; tentatively, D is TRBD1 (6 bases). This CDR3 has 15 residues. CDR1 is SGHNT, CDR2 YYREEE, per germline (reference sequence). Trimming removed 0 bases at V and 6 bases at J, with 15 bases between. CDR3 sequence (DNA): TGTGCCAGCAGCTTGGACAGGGCGAGGGATAATGGCTACACCTTC. This gives the protein CASSLDRARDNGYTF.

The genes are TRBV9 and TRBJ1-2; D gene ambiguous. CDR1 is SGDLS, CDR2 YYNGEE, per germline. The CDR3 loop spans 15 amino acids. Trimming stripped 1 base from V and 0 bases from J, with 10 bases between. The CDR3 protein is CASSVSGRSNYGYTF. The CDR3 DNA reads as TGTGCCAGCAGCGTAAGCGGAAGATCTAACTATGGCTACACCTTC.

The V gene is TRBV2, the J gene TRBJ2-7; no clear D gene. Germline V gene lookup returns CDR1 SNHLY and CDR2 FYNNEI. Between the trimmed V and J ends, which lost 8 bases and 3 bases, there was a span of 11 bases. The CDR3 contains 12 residues. CDR3 protein: CASGRTIYEQYF. CDR3 coding DNA: TGTGCCAGCGGCCGTACAATCTACGAGCAGTACTTC.

This clone was detected a few times. The chain uses TRBV27 and TRBJ2-5; 9 bases are a match to TRBD2. Germline CDR1 and CDR2: MNHEY and SMNVEV (reference sequence). This CDR3 contains 15 residues. V shed 6 bases, J shed 4 bases, and the junction held 9 bases outside the gene matches. The CDR3 DNA is TGTGCCAGCAGGTCCCCGCGAGCGGGGGGAGAGACCCAGTACTTC. Translating gives CASRSPRAGGETQYF.

The chain is built from TRBV11-1 and TRBJ1-5; D gene ambiguous. Trimming removed 4 bases from V and 1 base from J, with 5 bases in between. The length of the CDR3 is 13 residues. The germline V gene encodes CDR1 SGHAT and CDR2 FQDESV (reference sequence). The CDR3 loop is CASSSTSNQPQHF. The CDR3 coding sequence is TGTGCCAGCAGCTCTACGAGCAATCAGCCCCAGCATTTT.

V and J are TRBV7-3 and TRBJ2-2; 9 positions match TRBD1. The V and J ends lost 5 bases and 3 bases, in that order; junction bases with no gene match: 4. The germline CDR1 and CDR2 sequences are SGHTA and FQGTGA. There are 15 residues in the CDR3. The CDR3 DNA reads as TGTGCCAGCAGCCGGGACAGGGTGTACACCGGGGAGCTGTTTTTT. Amino acids: CASSRDRVYTGELFF.

This chain links TRBV3-1 (or the pseudogene TRBV3-2) with TRBJ2-2; D is unclear. CDR1 LGHDT and CDR2 YNNKEL come from the germline V gene (reference sequence). Between the trimmed V and J ends, which lost 7 bases and 5 bases, there was a span of 17 bases. The CDR3 covers 15 residues. The CDR3 sequence: CASNSLRLQTGELFF. For the CDR3, the DNA is TGTGCCAGCAACTCCCTCAGACTTCAGACCGGGGAGCTGTTTTTT.

The genes are TRBV3-1 (or the pseudogene TRBV3-2) and TRBJ2-5, with D maybe TRBD2 (6 bases). The V gene lost 3 bases and the J gene lost 1 base, with 9 bases spanning the gap. Germline CDR1 LGHDT, CDR2 YNNKEL (reference sequence). The CDR3 runs 14 residues. CDR3 bases: TGTGCCAGCAGCCAGTGGGGGGTCCAAGAGACCCAGTACTTC. As protein: CASSQWGVQETQYF.

The V and J genes are TRBV4-3 and TRBJ2-3; possible D gene TRBD1, 5 bases. Deletions cut 1 base from V and 2 bases from J, with 10 bases between. Germline CDR1 reads LGHNA; CDR2 reads YSLEER. This CDR3 spans 15 amino acids. CDR3 sequence reads: CASSQVETATDTQYF. CDR3 bases: TGCGCCAGCAGCCAAGTAGAGACAGCCACAGATACGCAGTATTTT.

V is TRBV3-1 (or the pseudogene TRBV3-2) and J is TRBJ1-2; D may be TRBD1 (5 bases). The V end was cut by 4 bases, the J end by 0 bases, with 9 bases between. The CDR3 length is 14 residues. CDR1 is LGHDT, CDR2 YNNKEL, per germline (reference sequence). The CDR3 is CASSPQDTNYGYTF. Written as DNA, the CDR3 is TGTGCCAGCAGCCCACAGGACACTAACTATGGCTACACCTTC.

The rearrangement joins TRBV9 to TRBJ2-2, with 11 bases identical to TRBD2. Looked up from germline, CDR1 is SGDLS and CDR2 is YYNGEE. The CDR3 covers 16 residues. The J segment lost 5 bases and the V segment lost 1 base, leaving 4 bases of the junction unmatched. This CDR3 reads CASSVRLAGGTGELFF. The CDR3 nucleotides read TGTGCCAGCAGCGTACGGCTAGCGGGGGGAACCGGGGAGCTGTTTTTT.

CDR3 loop: CATSEGASPLHF. The CDR3 bases are TGTGCCACCAGTGAGGGGGCCTCACCCCTCCACTTT. V and J are TRBV24-1 and TRBJ1-6; D may be TRBD1 (6 bases). In germline, CDR1 is KGHDR, CDR2 SFDVKD. The CDR3 loop spans 12 amino acids. V lost 4 bases, J lost 10 bases, and 7 bases lay in between.

This chain uses TRBV5-1 with TRBJ2-5, with TRBD2 matching over 8 bases. The CDR3 sequence is 13 residues long. Germline-derived CDR1 and CDR2 are SGHRS and YFSETQ. Germline trimming cut 5 bases from V and 1 base from J; bases unmatched to any gene: 1. This CDR3 reads CASRAGAQETQYF. As DNA, the CDR3 is TGCGCCAGCAGAGCGGGGGCCCAAGAGACCCAGTACTTC.

The chain links TRBV7-2 to TRBJ1-1; D is uncertain. The germline CDR1 and CDR2 sequences are SGHTA and FQGNSA. CDR3 length equals 16 residues. Trimming removed 0 bases at V and 0 bases at J, with 11 bases between. CDR3 in amino acids: CASSLARWAMNTEAFF. The CDR3, as DNA: TGTGCCAGCAGCTTAGCCCGGTGGGCCATGAACACTGAAGCTTTCTTT. Full variable domain (missing parts from reference TRBV7-2 and TRBJ1-1): GAGVSQSPSNKVTEKGKDVELRCDPISGHTALYWYRQSLGQGLEFLIYFQGNSAPDKSGLPSDRFSAERTGGSVSTLTIQRTQQEDSAVYLCASSLARWAMNTEAFFGQGTRLTVV.

The CDR3 loop reads CASRPTGGNQPQHF. As DNA, the CDR3 is TGTGCCAGCAGACCGACAGGGGGCAATCAGCCCCAGCATTTT. The rearrangement joins TRBV27 to TRBJ1-5; 8 nucleotides match TRBD1. The CDR3 extends over 14 amino acids. Per germline, CDR1 MNHEY and CDR2 SMNVEV (reference sequence). After removal of 6 bases from V and 2 bases from J, the junction contained 3 bases not matched to a gene.

The chain carries TRBV4-2 and TRBJ2-6; 11 bases align to TRBD2. CDR3 length: 20 amino acids. The trim removed 1 base at V and 3 bases at J, leaving 11 bases unmatched. The germline gives CDR1 LGHNA, CDR2 YNFKEQ. The chain's CDR3 is CASSQVVIAGGPGGANVLTF. Written as DNA, the CDR3 is TGTGCCAGCAGCCAAGTCGTAATAGCGGGGGGGCCTGGTGGGGCCAACGTCCTGACTTTC.